Following are 30 T cell receptor beta chains from one sample sequenced in a study of Ad26.COV2.S vaccination and SARS-CoV-2 variants. Treatment described: roughly 19 received Ad26.COV2.S at low or high dose, single or two shots; about 5 received placebo; per-sample allocation not given. On day 63 after the first injection, vaccine and placebo recipients gave samples. Some clones are missing from TCRdb's copy, which holds only in-frame ones; the method was immunoSEQ multiplex PCR. The table includes a few hundred thousand clones, over 75% detected once. Material: peripheral blood, obtained in a trial of Ad26.COV2.S vaccine versus placebo. These receptor sequences come from a person aged 18-65 years who received the Ad26.COV2.S COVID-19 vaccine or a placebo.

The V call is TRBV3-1 (or the pseudogene TRBV3-2), the J call TRBJ2-1; D tentatively reads TRBD1 or TRBD2 (6 bases each). V was shortened by 3 bases and J by 1 base, with 10 bases between the two germline ends. The CDR3 extends over 15 amino acids. Germline V gene data show CDR1 as LGHDT and CDR2 as YNNKEL (reference sequence). The CDR3 spells CASSQGAGSYNEQFF. DNA for the CDR3: TGTGCCAGCAGCCAGGGGGCGGGGTCCTACAATGAGCAGTTCTTC.

This chain connects TRBV28 to TRBJ1-5; possibly TRBD1 for D (6 bases). This CDR3 region has 12 residues. Per the germline V gene, CDR1 is MDHEN and CDR2 is SYDVKM. V lost 3 bases to trimming and J lost 13 bases, with 13 bases between them. CDR3 DNA sequence: TGTGCCAGCAGTTTTATCGCCAGGGGACAGCATTTT. Translation: CASSFIARGQHF.

The J gene is TRBJ2-3, the V gene TRBV5-1, with D hard to call. The CDR3 runs 14 residues. The germline gives CDR1 SGHRS, CDR2 YFSETQ. Trimming stripped 0 bases from V and 3 bases from J, with 8 bases between. The CDR3 loop is CASSLARQTDTQYF. DNA for the CDR3: TGCGCCAGCAGCTTGGCCCGCCAGACAGATACGCAGTATTTT.

The chain joins TRBV4-1 to TRBJ1-4; D might be TRBD1 (5 bases). The CDR3 runs to 17 residues. Per the germline V gene, CDR1 is MGHRA and CDR2 is YSYEKL. The V end lost 0 bases, the J end lost 7 bases, and 18 bases lay between the germline ends. CDR3 loop: CASSQDRDRSTAEKLFF. The CDR3 DNA sequence: TGCGCCAGCAGCCAAGATCGGGACCGCTCAACGGCTGAAAAACTGTTTTTT.

This clone was observed at least ten times. The chain links TRBV6-1 to TRBJ2-3; 12 bases map to TRBD2. Per germline, CDR1 MNHNS and CDR2 SASEGT. The CDR3 contains 15 residues. Trimming cost V 3 bases and J 6 bases; bases outside gene matches: 4. Here the CDR3 DNA reads TGTGCCAGCAGTGAGACTAGCGGGGGATCGGATACGCAGTATTTT. Its translation is CASSETSGGSDTQYF.

The chain is built from TRBV6-5 and TRBJ2-7; weak D call: TRBD1 (5 bases). There are 14 residues in the CDR3. Trimming pared 6 bases from V and 3 bases from J, leaving 15 bases between. Per the germline V gene, CDR1 is MNHEY and CDR2 is SVGAGI. This CDR3 reads CASRRSGNHYEQYF. The CDR3 bases are TGTGCCAGCAGGCGATCAGGGAACCACTACGAGCAGTACTTC.

This clone was picked up a small number of times. The chain links TRBV7-9 to TRBJ2-7; 7 bases agree with TRBD1. CDR3 length: 12 residues. The V segment lost 5 bases and the J segment 2 bases; nucleotides outside the gene matches: 0. Germline-derived CDR1 and CDR2 are SEHNR and FQNEAQ (reference sequence). CDR3 in amino acids: CASSGQAYEQYF. The CDR3 coding sequence is TGTGCCAGCAGCGGACAGGCCTACGAGCAGTACTTC.

This sequence joins TRBV28 and TRBJ1-5, with D possibly TRBD1 on 6 matching bases. The germline CDR1 and CDR2 sequences are MDHEN and SYDVKM. The CDR3 totals 16 residues. V was shortened by 5 bases and J by 4 bases, with 18 bases between the two germline ends. CDR3 region: CASSRDTGTYNQPQHF. CDR3 nucleotide sequence: TGTGCCAGCAGTAGGGACACCGGGACCTATAATCAGCCCCAGCATTTT.

This rearrangement joins TRBV10-2 to TRBJ1-1; unclear D gene. The CDR3 spans 13 residues. Germline-derived CDR1 and CDR2 are WSHSY and SAAADI. Between the trimmed V and J ends, which lost 7 bases and 4 bases, there was a span of 13 bases. The CDR3 reads CASIGRRTTEAFF. In DNA, the CDR3 is TGCGCCAGCATTGGGAGGAGGACCACTGAAGCTTTCTTT.

This chain links TRBV7-9 with TRBJ2-3; 8 nucleotides line up with TRBD1. The trim removed 5 bases at V and 4 bases at J, leaving 11 bases unmatched. Germline CDR1 SEHNR, CDR2 FQNEAQ (reference sequence). CDR3 size: 16 residues. CDR3 protein: CASSTHPDRAADTQYF. The CDR3 DNA reads as TGTGCCAGCAGCACCCACCCGGACAGGGCCGCAGATACGCAGTATTTT.

The chain combines TRBV6-5 with TRBJ1-1; 7 bases align to TRBD1. The V segment lost 6 bases and the J segment 4 bases; nucleotides outside the gene matches: 5. The CDR3 covers 13 residues. CDR1 MNHEY and CDR2 SVGAGI come from the germline V gene. CDR3 nucleotide sequence: TGTGCCAGCAGGCAAAGGGGGCTCACTGAAGCTTTCTTT. This codes for CASRQRGLTEAFF.

The genes are TRBV6-5 and TRBJ2-3; D may be TRBD1 or TRBD2 (5 bases each). The CDR3 totals 16 residues. Per the germline V gene, CDR1 is MNHEY and CDR2 is SVGAGI. The V end lost 1 base, the J end lost 4 bases, and 15 bases lay between the germline ends. CDR3 protein: CASSYWPGRAPDTQYF. Written as DNA, the CDR3 is TGTGCCAGCAGTTACTGGCCAGGGAGAGCCCCAGATACGCAGTATTTT.

V and J are TRBV3-1 (or the pseudogene TRBV3-2) and TRBJ2-3; 15 nucleotides match TRBD2. CDR3 length equals 18 residues. The germline V gene encodes CDR1 LGHDT and CDR2 YNNKEL (reference sequence). V was pared by 2 bases and J by 6 bases, with 9 bases of the junction left unmatched. CDR3: CASSQIRGLAGGYDTQYF. CDR3 DNA: TGTGCCAGCAGCCAAATCCGTGGACTAGCGGGGGGGTATGATACGCAGTATTTT.

The chain combines TRBV9 with TRBJ1-6; no definite D call. This CDR3 has 12 residues. The germline gives CDR1 SGDLS, CDR2 YYNGEE. Trimming removed 0 bases from V and 9 bases from J, with 4 bases in between. The CDR3 loop reads CASSVERSPLHF. The DNA of the CDR3 is TGTGCCAGCAGCGTAGAGCGTTCACCCCTCCACTTT.

This rearrangement joins TRBV6-2 or TRBV6-3 to TRBJ1-5, with TRBD1 matching 7 bases. V gave up 5 bases and J gave up 2 bases; unmatched junction bases: 6. CDR3 length equals 15 residues. The germline CDR1 and CDR2 sequences are MNHEY and SVGEGT. The CDR3 reads CASSNHRGGNQPQHF. CDR3 in DNA: TGTGCCAGCAGTAACCACAGGGGAGGCAATCAGCCCCAGCATTTT.

The CDR3: CAWASGGAGETQYF. Written as DNA, the CDR3 is TGTGCCTGGGCTAGCGGGGGGGCCGGCGAGACCCAGTACTTC. V is TRBV30 and J is TRBJ2-5; 12 bases fit TRBD2. The CDR3 runs 14 residues. V lost 5 bases and J lost 5; bases outside the gene matches: 6. Looked up from germline, CDR1 is GTSNPN and CDR2 is SVGIG (reference sequence).

J is TRBJ2-1 and V is TRBV7-2; D is unresolved. There are 15 residues in the CDR3. Trimming removed 1 base from V and 8 bases from J, with 15 bases in between. CDR1 is SGHTA, CDR2 FQGNSA, per germline. In nucleotides, the CDR3 is TGTGCCAGCAGCTTAGAGGCTTCCTTCAGATATGAGCAGTTCTTC. Translating it yields CASSLEASFRYEQFF. The whole variable domain, remainder taken from reference TRBV7-2 and TRBJ2-1, is GAGVSQSPSNKVTEKGKDVELRCDPISGHTALYWYRQSLGQGLEFLIYFQGNSAPDKSGLPSDRFSAERTGGSVSTLTIQRTQQEDSAVYLCASSLEASFRYEQFFGPGTRLTVL.

The rearrangement links TRBV6-1 to TRBJ1-1; a weak D match, TRBD1 (5 bases). The germline gives CDR1 MNHNS, CDR2 SASEGT. CDR3 length equals 14 residues. Trimming removed 3 bases from V and 8 bases from J, with 16 bases in between. CDR3 in amino acids: CASSDLAGSGEAFF. CDR3 bases: TGTGCCAGCAGTGACCTTGCAGGGTCCGGAGAAGCTTTCTTT.

The gene calls are TRBV11-2 and TRBJ2-7; D ambiguous. The CDR3 contains 14 residues. The V gene's germline CDR1 is SGHAT and CDR2 FQNNGV. V dropped 3 bases and J dropped 2 bases, with 11 bases sitting between them. The CDR3 bases are TGTGCCAGCAGCTTGGGCAGGCTGACCTACGAGCAGTACTTC. It codes for CASSLGRLTYEQYF.

The chain combines TRBV20-1 with TRBJ2-1, with D hard to call. Trimming removed 7 bases at V and 3 bases at J, with 7 bases between. The CDR3 contains 11 residues. CDR1 is DFQATT, CDR2 SNEGSKA, per germline (reference sequence). CDR3 DNA: TGCAGTGGGGCCAGCTACAATGAGCAGTTCTTC. It translates to CSGASYNEQFF.

The rearrangement links TRBV4-3 to TRBJ2-5; weak D call: TRBD2 (5 bases). Between the trimmed V and J ends, which lost 4 bases and 3 bases, there was a span of 9 bases. The CDR3 loop spans 13 amino acids. CDR1 and CDR2 (germline): LGHNA, YSLEER. Here the CDR3 reads CASSPQAEETQYF. Here the CDR3 DNA reads TGCGCCAGCAGCCCTCAAGCGGAAGAGACCCAGTACTTC.

This rearrangement joins TRBV6-6 to TRBJ1-3; TRBD1 might be the D (5 bases). The CDR3 covers 14 residues. The ends were cut back, 7 bases at V and 3 bases at J, with 13 bases in the middle. Germline V gene data show CDR1 as MNHNY and CDR2 as SVGAGI (reference sequence). CDR3 DNA: TGTGCCAGCAAGCAGGGAGAGGGTGGAAACACCATATATTTT. Protein sequence: CASKQGEGGNTIYF.

This sequence joins TRBV2 and TRBJ1-1, with 7 nucleotides matching TRBD1. V was clipped by 9 bases and J by 6 bases; unmatched bases: 10. Germline lookup yields CDR1 SNHLY and CDR2 FYNNEI. The CDR3 runs 13 residues. The CDR3 DNA is TGTGCCAGTATTTATGAGGGGGCCCCTGAAGCTTTCTTT. It translates to CASIYEGAPEAFF. Looking up the rest from reference TRBV2 and TRBJ1-1 gives the full variable domain: EPEVTQTPSHQVTQMGQEVILRCVPISNHLYFYWYRQILGQKVEFLVSFYNNEISEKSEIFDDQFSVERPDGSNFTLKIRSTKLEDSAMYFCASIYEGAPEAFFGQGTRLTVV.

The chain has TRBV9 and TRBJ1-1; TRBD1 aligns across 9 bases. This CDR3 contains 15 residues. Germline assignment: CDR1 SGDLS and CDR2 YYNGEE. V lost 0 bases and J lost 3; bases outside the gene matches: 3. The CDR3 is CASSVDTGGYTEAFF. CDR3 nucleotides: TGTGCCAGCAGCGTAGATACAGGGGGCTACACTGAAGCTTTCTTT.

The CDR3 here is CASSVKEDTYGYTF. CDR3 nucleotide sequence: TGTGCCAGCAGCGTAAAGGAGGATACATATGGCTACACCTTC. The chain uses TRBV9 and TRBJ1-2; D not resolved. The ends were cut back, 1 base at V and 5 bases at J, with 12 bases in the middle. The CDR3 runs to 14 residues. The germline V gene encodes CDR1 SGDLS and CDR2 YYNGEE.

The V and J genes are TRBV11-2 and TRBJ1-3; no clear D. Trimming cost V 5 bases and J 0 bases, with 14 bases left between them. Germline-derived CDR1 and CDR2 are SGHAT and FQNNGV. The CDR3 totals 16 residues. The CDR3 reads CASSPLRGGSGNTIYF. The DNA of the CDR3 is TGTGCCAGCAGCCCCCTGAGAGGAGGCTCTGGAAACACCATATATTTT. Looking up the rest from reference TRBV11-2 and TRBJ1-3 gives the full variable domain: EAGVAQSPRYKIIEKRQSVAFWCNPISGHATLYWYQQILGQGPKLLIQFQNNGVVDDSQLPKDRFSAERLKGVDSTLKIQPAKLEDSAVYLCASSPLRGGSGNTIYFGEGSWLTVV.

This chain uses TRBV25-1 with TRBJ1-5; D may be TRBD1 (5 bases). CDR3 length equals 15 residues. The germline V and J ends were trimmed by 4 bases and 1 base, with 11 bases remaining between them. Germline V gives CDR1 MGHDK, CDR2 SYGVNS. CDR3 protein: CASSGWGGSNQPQHF. In DNA, the CDR3 is TGTGCCAGCAGTGGGTGGGGCGGGAGCAATCAGCCCCAGCATTTT.

The chain combines TRBV28 with TRBJ2-7, with D tentatively TRBD1 (6 bases). This CDR3 comprises 17 residues. Per the germline V gene, CDR1 is MDHEN and CDR2 is SYDVKM. Deletions cut 3 bases from V and 3 bases from J, with 21 bases between. The CDR3, as DNA: TGTGCCAGCAGTTTCGGTCGGACAGAGCCTTTTGTCTACGAGCAGTACTTC. Its protein product is CASSFGRTEPFVYEQYF.

The chain is built from TRBV30 and TRBJ1-3; TRBD1 matches at 7 bases. Trimming at V came to 2 bases and at J to 0 bases, leaving 13 bases not matched to a gene. This CDR3 region has 18 residues. CDR1 GTSNPN and CDR2 SVGIG come from the germline V gene (reference sequence). DNA of the CDR3: TGTGCCTGGAGTTGGGGGGACAGCCGAATTACCTCTGGAAACACCATATATTTT. It specifies CAWSWGDSRITSGNTIYF.

V is TRBV7-6 and J is TRBJ1-6, with D maybe TRBD1 (5 bases). Per germline, CDR1 SGHVS and CDR2 FNYEAQ. V lost 6 bases to trimming and J lost 5 bases, with 14 bases between them. This CDR3 contains 15 residues. Here the CDR3 reads CASSRGTGNNSPLHF. The CDR3 DNA sequence: TGTGCCAGCAGTCGGGGGACGGGAAATAATTCACCCCTCCACTTT.